This T cell receptor (beta chain) was captured in a study of blood T cell repertoires in COVID-19. About the research overall: From the United States, Italy and Spain came samples of acute and convalescent COVID-19. PBMCs, B-cell-depleted T cells, or T cells provided the cDNA or gDNA that made up the material.

In the source study's methods: For nucleated cells, counts were estimated from reference gene primer amplification. Repertoires were generated with immunoSEQ multiplex PCR, while TCRdb's copy carries only in-frame clones and drops some. The V and J calls and clone size come from that table; D and trimming were worked out from the DNA. This repertoire shows fewer than 400,000 clones, 89% found once; its top ten account for approximately 5.5%. This CDR3 has 17 residues. V lost 4 bases and J lost 2, with 18 bases in between. CDR1 is MDHEN and CDR2 is SYDVKM in the germline V gene. This receptor was taken from a man between 60 and 75 years old who had recovered from COVID-19. Sample: PBMCs or T cells enriched from blood (not recorded which). V gene TRBV28 combines with J gene TRBJ1-5, with D hard to call. Here the CDR3 DNA reads TGTGCCAGCAGTTATTACGGACTTAGCGTCGGCAATCAGCCCCAGCATTTT. Its protein product is CASSYYGLSVGNQPQHF. The full variable domain, in which reference TRBV28 and TRBJ1-5 provide the parts outside the CDR3, is DVKVTQSSRYLVKRTGEKVFLECVQDMDHENMFWYRQDPGLGLRLIYFSYDVKMKEKGDIPEGYSVSREKKERFSLILESASTNQTSMYLCASSYYGLSVGNQPQHFGDGTRLSIL.